Below, 27 T cell receptor beta chains from the same sample are listed, as sequenced in a study of spatial heterogeneity in lung cancer. Each CDR3 protein gets one entry after TCRdb re-called the 5' RACE reads with MiXCR. The sample contains tens of thousands of distinct CDR3 sequences, roughly 15% of which appear only once. Sample time point: sample taken at primary tumor resection. The input material, whole RNA from tumor, nontumor lung or frozen PBMC, was sequenced unsorted. The sequences come from PBMCs, collected at surgery. These receptors were obtained from a male donor with early-stage non-small cell lung cancer.

This rearrangement joins TRBV5-1 to TRBJ1-4; a weak D match, TRBD1 (6 bases). Trimming removed 2 bases from V and 4 bases from J, with 15 bases in between. The CDR3 is made up of 16 amino acids. Looked up from germline, CDR1 is SGHRS and CDR2 is YFSETQ. CDR3 nucleotides: TGCGCCAGCAGCTTTTCCCCACAGGGAAGTAATGAAAAACTGTTTTTT. It is translated as CASSFSPQGSNEKLFF. Using reference TRBV5-1 and TRBJ1-4 for the parts outside the CDR3, the full variable domain is KAGVTQTPRYLIKTRGQQVTLSCSPISGHRSVSWYQQTPGQGLQFLFEYFSETQRNKGNFPGRFSGRQFSNSRSEMNVSTLELGDSALYLCASSFSPQGSNEKLFFGSGTQLSVL.

This chain joins TRBV5-1 and TRBJ2-7; 7 bases are shared with TRBD1. V dropped 0 bases and J dropped 3; count of bases not matched to a gene: 3. The germline CDR1 and CDR2 sequences are SGHRS and YFSETQ. The CDR3 consists of 14 residues. The CDR3 reads CASSLATGYYEQYF. The CDR3 region has the DNA TGCGCCAGCAGCTTGGCGACAGGGTACTACGAGCAGTACTTC.

This clonotype has a count of ten or more. The J gene is TRBJ1-3, the V gene TRBV5-1, with D hard to call. Germline V gene lookup returns CDR1 SGHRS and CDR2 YFSETQ. V lost 1 base and J lost 0, with 8 bases in between. The CDR3 extends over 15 amino acids. CDR3 sequence reads: CASSLSGSSGNTIYF. In nucleotides, the CDR3 is TGCGCCAGCAGCTTGTCGGGTAGCTCTGGAAACACCATATATTTT. Filled out from reference TRBV5-1 and TRBJ1-3, the complete variable domain reads KAGVTQTPRYLIKTRGQQVTLSCSPISGHRSVSWYQQTPGQGLQFLFEYFSETQRNKGNFPGRFSGRQFSNSRSEMNVSTLELGDSALYLCASSLSGSSGNTIYFGEGSWLTVV.

The rearrangement joins TRBV12-3 or TRBV12-4 to TRBJ1-1; a possible D gene is TRBD1 (6 bases). V lost 6 bases, J lost 8 bases, and 19 bases lay in between. The CDR3 has 14 amino acids. CDR3 loop: CASSRQGPGREAFF. CDR3 bases: TGTGCCAGCAGCCGCCAGGGGCCGGGTAGGGAAGCTTTCTTT.

This clonotype was counted a few times. The rearrangement links TRBV6-2 or TRBV6-3 to TRBJ1-5; 7 nucleotides match TRBD1. CDR1 MNHEY and CDR2 SVGEGT come from the germline V gene. The CDR3 runs 16 residues. Germline trimming cut 5 bases from V and 5 bases from J; bases unmatched to any gene: 12. CDR3 nucleotides: TGTGCCAGCAGTCTCCAGGGGGTAGGGCTTCATCAGCCCCAGCATTTT. It codes for CASSLQGVGLHQPQHF.

The genes are TRBV7-2 and TRBJ1-2; D gene uncertain. This CDR3 spans 14 amino acids. V was trimmed by 3 bases and J by 3 bases, leaving 11 bases between them. Germline V gives CDR1 SGHTA, CDR2 FQGNSA. The CDR3: CASSFYASDYGYTF. The DNA for the CDR3 is TGTGCCAGCAGCTTCTACGCCAGCGACTATGGCTACACCTTC.

This clonotype was recorded many times. This chain uses TRBV9 with TRBJ2-1; TRBD1 might be the D (5 bases). The germline V gene encodes CDR1 SGDLS and CDR2 YYNGEE. The CDR3 loop spans 13 amino acids. The germline V and J ends were trimmed by 2 bases and 4 bases, with 7 bases remaining between them. The CDR3 protein is CASSVDSYNEQFF. The CDR3 DNA is TGTGCCAGCAGCGTCGACAGTTACAATGAGCAGTTCTTC.

This chain uses TRBV18 with TRBJ1-1; 8 nucleotides line up with TRBD1. CDR1 is KGHSH, CDR2 LQKENI, per germline. Trimming took 0 bases from V and 0 from J; bases not matched to a gene: 9. CDR3 size: 18 residues. This CDR3 reads CASSPPGTGDLMNTEAFF. In nucleotides, the CDR3 is TGTGCCAGCTCACCACCCGGGACAGGAGACCTCATGAACACTGAAGCTTTCTTT.

The chain uses TRBV10-3 and TRBJ1-4; 7 bases are shared with TRBD1. Germline-derived CDR1 and CDR2 are ENHRY and SYGVKD. V was pared by 0 bases and J by 10 bases, with 5 bases of the junction left unmatched. The CDR3 consists of 14 residues. CDR3 sequence: CAISESDREGKLFF. In DNA form, the CDR3 reads TGTGCCATCAGTGAGTCCGACAGGGAGGGAAAACTGTTTTTT.

Relative to its sample, this clonotype is medium-sized (0.01 to 0.1%). The V call is TRBV18, the J call TRBJ1-1; 7 nucleotides line up with TRBD1. With V trimmed by 3 bases and J by 1 base, 8 bases remained unmatched. The germline V gene encodes CDR1 KGHSH and CDR2 LQKENI. The CDR3 contains 16 residues. For the CDR3, the DNA is TGTGCCAGCTCACCCGTACAGGGACAGCCGAACACTGAAGCTTTCTTT. Protein sequence: CASSPVQGQPNTEAFF.

This clonotype came up many times. The V call is TRBV29-1, the J call TRBJ1-1; possibly TRBD1 for D (6 bases). Per the germline V gene, CDR1 is SQVTM and CDR2 is ANQGSEA. V gave up 5 bases and J gave up 1 base, with 14 bases separating them. This CDR3 comprises 14 residues. The CDR3 protein is CSVIGSRGNTEAFF. The CDR3 coding sequence is TGCAGCGTTATTGGCAGCAGGGGGAACACTGAAGCTTTCTTT.

This clonotype was counted many times. V and J are TRBV7-9 and TRBJ2-7; D possibly matches TRBD1 or TRBD2 (5 bases each). The CDR3 is made up of 17 amino acids. Germline V gene data show CDR1 as SEHNR and CDR2 as FQNEAQ (reference sequence). V was trimmed by 4 bases and J by 0 bases, leaving 19 bases between them. The DNA for the CDR3 is TGTGCCAGCAGCTCAGATTTCGGGACGGCTAGCTCCTACGAGCAGTACTTC. The encoded protein is CASSSDFGTASSYEQYF.

The V call is TRBV11-1, the J call TRBJ2-5, with D possibly matching TRBD1 (5 bases). Germline V CDR1 and CDR2: SGHAT, FQDESV (reference sequence). There are 15 residues in the CDR3. V was shortened by 2 bases and J by 3 bases, with 13 bases between the two germline ends. CDR3 sequence: CASSLLWGGEETQYF. The CDR3 coding sequence is TGTGCCAGCAGCTTACTGTGGGGCGGAGAAGAGACCCAGTACTTC.

At least ten counts were recorded for this clonotype. V usage is TRBV21-1 and J usage is TRBJ1-2. TRBV21-1 is a pseudogene locus. The CDR3 contains 16 residues. The CDR3 DNA sequence: TGTGCCAGCAGCAAAGACTGCCAGGAAGGCGACGATGGCTACACCTTC. It specifies CASSKDCQEGDDGYTF.

This sequence joins TRBV5-6 and TRBJ1-1, with a tentative D call TRBD1 (6 bases). The CDR3 has 13 residues. The V gene lost 5 bases and the J gene lost 4 bases, with 12 bases spanning the gap. CDR1 and CDR2 from the germline V gene are SGHDT and YYEEEE. The CDR3 sequence: CASSFTGSTEAFF. CDR3 DNA sequence: TGTGCCAGCAGTTTTACAGGGAGCACTGAAGCTTTCTTT.

J is TRBJ2-5 and V is TRBV3-1; D is undetermined. The CDR3 totals 15 residues. Per germline, CDR1 LGHDT and CDR2 YNNKEL (reference sequence). The germline V and J ends were trimmed by 4 bases and 3 bases, with 15 bases remaining between them. As DNA, the CDR3 is TGTGCCAGCAGCCCTCTGCGGTCTGGCGAAGAGACCCAGTACTTC. The encoded protein is CASSPLRSGEETQYF.

The V gene is TRBV5-1, the J gene TRBJ2-1; the D gene is possibly TRBD1 (6 bases). Between the trimmed V and J ends, which lost 4 bases and 7 bases, there was a span of 18 bases. This CDR3 comprises 15 residues. In germline, CDR1 is SGHRS, CDR2 YFSETQ. CDR3 sequence: CASSLGENRVNEQFF. Here the CDR3 DNA reads TGCGCCAGCAGCCTAGGGGAGAACAGGGTAAATGAGCAGTTCTTC.

Worth noting for this clonotype: The junction shows a germline mismatch at one end, possibly a read error. This chain uses TRBV6-1 with TRBJ1-1; TRBD1 matches 7 bases. CDR1 MNHNS and CDR2 SASEGT come from the germline V gene. The CDR3 runs to 15 residues. CDR3 amino acids: CATSRMEGAAAEAFF. The DNA of the CDR3 is TGTGCCACCAGTCGTATGGAGGGGGCGGCCGCTGAAGCTTTCTTT.

This clonotype was seen a few times. The CDR3 loop is CASRMNTGANVLTF. As DNA, the CDR3 is TGTGCCAGCAGGATGAATACCGGGGCCAACGTCCTGACTTTC. The genes are TRBV2 and TRBJ2-6; no clear D. Germline V lookup: CDR1 SNHLY, CDR2 FYNNEI. The CDR3 runs 14 residues. Trimming left V 6 bases short and J 4 bases short, with 10 bases between.

The table lists this clonotype with many counts. The chain links TRBV25-1 to TRBJ2-1, with 12 bases identical to TRBD2. After removal of 6 bases from V and 14 bases from J, the junction contained 11 bases not matched to a gene. CDR1 MGHDK and CDR2 SYGVNS come from the germline V gene. CDR3 size: 14 residues. The CDR3 reads CASRGWTSGAPEFF. The CDR3 DNA is TGTGCCAGCAGAGGTTGGACTAGCGGGGCCCCGGAGTTCTTC.

This clonotype was observed a handful of times. V and J are TRBV14 and TRBJ2-1; D gene ambiguous. This CDR3 spans 16 amino acids. Germline V gene lookup returns CDR1 SGHDN and CDR2 FVKESK. Trimming left V 1 base short and J 1 base short, with 11 bases between. The CDR3 region is CASSQVPARSYNEQFF. The CDR3 bases are TGTGCCAGCAGCCAAGTCCCCGCCAGGTCCTACAATGAGCAGTTCTTC.

The V call is TRBV27, the J call TRBJ2-1; possible D gene TRBD2, 6 bases. Germline V gene data show CDR1 as MNHEY and CDR2 as SMNVEV (reference sequence). The CDR3 runs to 15 residues. V dropped 3 bases and J dropped 2 bases, with 11 bases sitting between them. The CDR3 reads CASSFSGAAYNEQFF. The CDR3 DNA follows: TGTGCCAGCAGTTTTAGCGGAGCCGCCTACAATGAGCAGTTCTTC.

This clonotype was seen a handful of times. The chain carries TRBV5-1 and TRBJ2-7, with D possibly matching TRBD1 (6 bases). CDR3 length: 13 residues. Trimming removed 2 bases from V and 6 bases from J, with 12 bases in between. Per germline, CDR1 SGHRS and CDR2 YFSETQ. The CDR3: CASSLGGQREQYF. For the CDR3, the DNA is TGCGCCAGCAGCTTAGGAGGACAGCGCGAGCAGTACTTC.

This clonotype was counted between two and nine times. V usage is TRBV3-1 and J usage is TRBJ1-1; 12 bases are a match to TRBD1. The CDR3 covers 15 residues. Germline loops: CDR1 LGHDT, CDR2 YNNKEL (reference sequence). V lost 2 bases, J lost 9 bases, and 7 bases stayed unmatched. CDR3 bases: TGTGCCAGCAGCCAAAGCCGAGGGACAGGGGGCAAAGCTTTCTTT. It encodes CASSQSRGTGGKAFF.

This clonotype has at least ten counts. The chain links TRBV28 to TRBJ2-3, with D tentatively TRBD2 (7 bases). Trimming removed 1 base from V and 6 bases from J, with 17 bases in between. Germline values: CDR1 MDHEN, CDR2 SYDVKM. This CDR3 is 16 amino acids long. CDR3 in DNA: TGTGCCAGCAGTTTATCTGAGCGGGGCCAGGGGGATACGCAGTATTTT. Protein product: CASSLSERGQGDTQYF.

This clonotype appeared many times. The V call is TRBV28, the J call TRBJ2-7; D could derive from TRBD1 or TRBD2 (5 bases each). V shed 4 bases and J shed 5 bases, with 18 bases lying between them. The germline V gene encodes CDR1 MDHEN and CDR2 SYDVKM. The CDR3 runs 15 residues. In DNA, the CDR3 is TGTGCCAGCAGTTCACCCGGGACGCTGACAGACGAGCAGTACTTC. Translation: CASSSPGTLTDEQYF.

This clonotype was counted at least ten times. The gene calls are TRBV29-1 and TRBJ2-1; TRBD1 might be the D (5 bases). The CDR3 is 14 residues long. V was pared by 6 bases and J by 2 bases, with 14 bases between. The germline gives CDR1 SQVTM, CDR2 ANQGSEA. The CDR3 sequence: CSVGHPSPYNEQFF. Written as DNA, the CDR3 is TGCAGCGTCGGACACCCAAGCCCCTACAATGAGCAGTTCTTC.